This is a list of T cell receptor beta chains from one sample in a study of T-cell memory formation after mild COVID-19. TCRdb itself ran the 5' RACE reads through MiXCR, one entry per CDR3 protein. The sample has around 510,000 distinct CDR3 sequences, about 20% seen once. The source material was PBMCs or a T cell subset sorted from them (not recorded which). The source of these receptors is an adult woman who had mild COVID-19 (a few samples of this study predate the infection). Cell type and time point are not known. Both conserved end residues are part of each CDR3. Each record gives: clone size, J gene, V gene, D gene, CDR3 protein, CDR3 DNA. A D gene is named only where the DNA matches it firmly. A row's size may be missing; if present it is once, few, many or a size class.

many | TRBJ2-3 | TRBV5-1 | TRBD2 | CASSRLAVGGTDTQYF | TGCGCCAGCAGCCGACTAGCGGTAGGCGGCACAGATACGCAGTATTTT
NA | TRBJ1-1 | TRBV30 | TRBD1 | CAYSATGGLGTEAFF | TGTGCCTACTCAGCAACAGGGGGTCTGGGCACTGAAGCTTTCTTT
NA | TRBJ2-1 | TRBV4-3 | TRBD2 | CASSQDLGLAGGSSYNEQFF | TGCGCCAGCAGCCAAGATTTGGGACTAGCGGGAGGGAGCTCCTACAATGAGCAGTTCTTC
few | TRBJ2-5 | TRBV20-1 | NA | CSARDITRGPKETQYF | TGCAGTGCTAGAGACATAACCCGGGGCCCGAAGGAGACCCAGTACTTC
NA | TRBJ2-3 | TRBV7-9 | NA | CASSTGEHGTDTQYF | TGTGCCAGCAGCACGGGGGAGCATGGCACAGATACGCAGTATTTT
once | TRBJ2-7 | TRBV19 | TRBD1 | CASSVVSTGGDEQYF | TGTGCCAGTAGTGTCGTGTCAACAGGGGGCGACGAGCAGTACTTC
NA | TRBJ1-2 | TRBV9 | NA | CASSRDDNLGAENYGYTF | TGTGCCAGCAGCCGCGACGACAACCTAGGTGCGGAAAACTATGGCTACACCTTC
NA | TRBJ2-7 | TRBV23-1 | NA | CASSQPPRSEQYF | TGCGCCAGCAGTCAACCCCCACGGTCCGAGCAGTACTTC
many | TRBJ1-4 | TRBV20-1 | NA | CSARKVPTNEKLFF | TGCAGTGCCCGGAAGGTCCCAACTAATGAAAAACTGTTTTTT
NA | TRBJ2-4 | TRBV7-3 | NA | CASSLTQGNIQYF | TGTGCCAGCAGCTTAACTCAGGGGAACATTCAGTACTTC
NA | TRBJ2-7 | TRBV19 | NA | CASSTPGHPYEQYF | TGTGCCAGTAGTACCCCCGGACATCCCTACGAGCAGTACTTC
NA | TRBJ2-5 | TRBV24-1 | TRBD1 | CATSQDRHRETQYF | TGTGCCACCAGTCAGGACAGGCATCGGGAGACCCAGTACTTC
NA | TRBJ2-1 | TRBV9 | TRBD2 | CASSVVGGRIDEQFF | TGTGCCAGCAGCGTAGTTGGCGGGAGGATAGATGAGCAGTTCTTC
few | TRBJ2-7 | TRBV7-9 | NA | CASSTRDGHYEQYF | TGTGCCAGCAGCACCCGGGACGGACACTACGAGCAGTACTTC
NA | TRBJ2-5 | TRBV27 | NA | CASSFKGGRGETQYF | TGTGCCAGCAGTTTTAAGGGGGGGAGAGGGGAGACCCAGTACTTC
NA | TRBJ2-1 | TRBV19 | TRBD2 | CASSLKSGTSGRNEQFF | TGTGCCAGTAGTTTAAAATCCGGGACTAGCGGGAGGAATGAGCAGTTCTTC
NA | TRBJ2-3 | TRBV7-6 | TRBD2 | CASSFGGTSGTDTQYF | TGTGCCAGCAGCTTTGGTGGGACTAGCGGCACAGATACGCAGTATTTT
NA | TRBJ2-7 | TRBV29-1 | NA | CSVEWRGDSYEQYF | TGCAGCGTTGAGTGGCGGGGCGACTCCTACGAGCAGTACTTC
NA | TRBJ2-1 | TRBV4-2 | NA | CASSQETTLRDTHLHNEQFF | TGTGCCAGCAGCCAAGAGACCACACTGAGAGACACCCACCTGCACAATGAGCAGTTCTTC
NA | TRBJ2-3 | TRBV5-3 | NA | CARSLAGLAGEVCTDTQYF | TGTGCCAGAAGCTTGGCCGGTTTGGCAGGGGAAGTTTGTACAGATACGCAGTATTTT
few | TRBJ1-2 | TRBV3-1 | NA | CASSQDQGAGDGYTF | TGTGCCAGCAGCCAAGATCAGGGAGCCGGGGATGGCTACACCTTC
many | TRBJ2-1 | TRBV6-5 | TRBD2 | CASSVGLAFSSEQFF | TGTGCCAGCAGTGTAGGACTAGCGTTTTCCAGTGAGCAGTTCTTC
NA | TRBJ2-7 | TRBV20-1 | TRBD2 | CSATGTNSYEQYF | TGCAGTGCCACCGGGACTAACTCCTACGAGCAGTACTTC
many | TRBJ2-7 | TRBV6-5 | TRBD1 | CASNGQTGTGRGEYF | TGTGCCAGCAACGGGCAAACCGGGACAGGGAGAGGAGAGTACTTC
few | TRBJ1-1 | TRBV5-1 | NA | CASSLVVENTEAFF | TGCGCCAGCAGCTTGGTCGTGGAGAACACTGAAGCTTTCTTT
NA | TRBJ1-2 | TRBV5-6 | TRBD1 | CASSRSSGTGIYGYTF | TGTGCCAGCAGCCGGTCTTCCGGGACAGGGATATATGGCTACACCTTC
NA | TRBJ2-2 | TRBV12-3/TRBV12-4 | NA | CASRFAGSAGELFF | TGTGCCAGCAGATTTGCGGGGTCCGCCGGGGAGCTGTTTTTT
few | TRBJ2-3 | TRBV5-1 | TRBD2 | CASSLEAGGTDTQYF | TGCGCCAGCAGCTTGGAGGCGGGGGGAACAGATACGCAGTATTTT
few | TRBJ2-7 | TRBV5-6 | TRBD1 | CASSLGQGAFEQYF | TGTGCCAGCAGCTTGGGACAGGGGGCTTTCGAGCAGTACTTC
few | TRBJ2-1 | TRBV4-1 | NA | CASSQEGAVGSGEQFF | TGCGCCAGCAGCCAAGAAGGGGCAGTAGGTAGTGGTGAGCAGTTCTTC
few | TRBJ1-2 | TRBV5-1 | NA | CASSLIQANYGYTF | TGCGCCAGCAGCTTAATCCAAGCTAACTATGGCTACACCTTC
NA | TRBJ1-2 | TRBV4-3 | NA | CASSHGIGPGYTF | TGCGCCAGCAGCCACGGGATTGGGCCCGGCTACACCTTC
few | TRBJ2-1 | TRBV16 | TRBD1 | CASSQGTGAYNEQFF | TGTGCCAGCAGCCAAGGGACAGGGGCCTACAATGAGCAGTTCTTC
few | TRBJ2-1 | TRBV7-9 | TRBD1 | CASSYRAHRTGANEQFF | TGTGCCAGCAGCTACCGAGCGCACAGGACAGGGGCTAATGAGCAGTTCTTC
few | TRBJ2-2 | TRBV7-3 | NA | CASSSETRAAGELFF | TGTGCCAGCAGCTCCGAAACACGGGCGGCCGGGGAGCTGTTTTTT
NA | TRBJ2-2 | TRBV12-3/TRBV12-4 | TRBD1 | CASRRQGLTGELFF | TGTGCCAGCCGAAGACAGGGTCTCACCGGGGAGCTGTTTTTT